The 28 T cell receptor beta chains below were found in one sample sequenced in a study of vaccination and CD4 T cells after COVID-19. An Oncomine TCR Beta short-read assay was used to sequence the DNA from cultured CD4+ T cells. TCRdb reprocessed the PCR reads via MiXCR and lists one record per CDR3 protein. The sample contains around 20,000 distinct CDR3 sequences, roughly two fifths of which appear only once. These TCRs' antigens remain unknown. Treatment defined: roughly nine-day PBMC culture with coronavirus spike peptide pools or control peptides (ViraFEST assay). The sample comprised CD4+ T cells from blood, cultured in vitro. The receptors shown here come from a human donor who had recovered from COVID-19.

This clonotype was observed a few times. The gene calls are TRBV20-1 and TRBJ1-3, with a tentative D call TRBD1 (6 bases). V was pared by 4 bases and J by 3 bases, with 19 bases between. Germline V gene data show CDR1 as DFQATT and CDR2 as SNEGSKA (reference sequence). This CDR3 region has 16 residues. The CDR3: CSATFLGGARGNTIYF. The CDR3 nucleotides are TGCAGTGCTACGTTCCTTGGGGGGGCTCGTGGAAACACCATATATTTT.

In nucleotides, the CDR3 is TGTGCCAGCTCACTGGGAGACTCTGGGGCCAACGTCCTGACTTTC. Amino acid sequence: CASSLGDSGANVLTF. This chain joins TRBV18 and TRBJ2-6, with TRBD2 as a possible D gene (5 bases). This CDR3 has 15 amino acids. Germline CDR1 and CDR2: KGHSH and LQKENI. Trimming left V 4 bases short and J 0 bases short, with 7 bases between.

The chain links TRBV20-1 to TRBJ1-2; 10 nucleotides agree with TRBD1. Germline V gene data show CDR1 as DFQATT and CDR2 as SNEGSKA (reference sequence). CDR3 length: 12 residues. Trimming at V came to 7 bases and at J to 6 bases, leaving 5 bases not matched to a gene. CDR3 sequence (DNA): TGCAGTGTCCCGGACAGGGGGAATGGCTACACCTTC. This codes for CSVPDRGNGYTF.

The chain recombines TRBV25-1 with TRBJ1-5; D remains ambiguous. Trimming left V 5 bases short and J 6 bases short, with 11 bases between. The CDR3 runs 13 residues. In germline, CDR1 is MGHDK, CDR2 SYGVNS. This CDR3 is CASSHGTVQPQHF. In DNA form, the CDR3 reads TGTGCCAGCAGTCACGGTACGGTTCAGCCCCAGCATTTT.

This clonotype was counted a few times. The chain employs TRBV6-4 and TRBJ2-1; D is unresolved. Germline assignment: CDR1 MRHNA and CDR2 SNTAGT. The ends were cut back, 10 bases at V and 1 base at J, with 14 bases in the middle. The length of the CDR3 is 14 residues. CDR3 in amino acids: CAKTLPRSYNEQFF. CDR3 DNA: TGTGCCAAGACACTACCTAGGTCCTACAATGAGCAGTTCTTC.

V gene TRBV19 combines with J gene TRBJ1-6, with 9 bases lining up with TRBD1. CDR1 and CDR2 from the germline V gene are LNHDA and SQIVND (reference sequence). Trimming cost V 3 bases and J 7 bases; bases outside gene matches: 1. The CDR3 loop spans 14 amino acids. CDR3 sequence reads: CASSIGTGNSPLHF. For the CDR3, the DNA is TGTGCCAGTAGTATCGGGACAGGGAATTCACCCCTCCACTTT.

This clonotype was detected only a few times. The chain uses TRBV20-1 and TRBJ1-2, with D possibly matching TRBD1 (5 bases). V shed 2 bases and J shed 1 base, with 17 bases lying between them. Germline-derived CDR1 and CDR2 are DFQATT and SNEGSKA (reference sequence). The CDR3 covers 16 residues. CDR3 sequence (DNA): TGCAGTGCTAGACCCACAGGACTATCGGATAACTATGGCTACACCTTC. Translated: CSARPTGLSDNYGYTF.

CDR3 residues: CASSSGQPQHF. The CDR3, as DNA: TGTGCCAGCAGTTCAGGCCAGCCCCAGCATTTT. The genes are TRBV6-5 and TRBJ1-5; D is ambiguous. There are 11 residues in the CDR3. The germline gives CDR1 MNHEY, CDR2 SVGAGI. Trimming removed 4 bases from V and 7 bases from J, with 5 bases in between.

The chain employs TRBV7-8 and TRBJ1-2, with a tentative D call TRBD1 (6 bases). Per the germline V gene, CDR1 is SGHVS and CDR2 is FQNEAQ. Trimming left V 0 bases short and J 5 bases short, with 13 bases between. The CDR3 consists of 15 residues. The CDR3 loop is CASSLAFGGEYGYTF. The CDR3 nucleotides are TGTGCCAGCAGCTTAGCGTTCGGGGGCGAGTATGGCTACACCTTC.

This chain joins TRBV20-1 and TRBJ2-3; D possibly uses TRBD1 or TRBD2 (5 bases each). Germline V gene lookup returns CDR1 DFQATT and CDR2 SNEGSKA (reference sequence). The CDR3 totals 14 residues. V was cut by 1 base and J by 5 bases, with 13 bases left in between. The CDR3 nucleotides read TGCAGTGCTAGAGGAGGGACCGCAAAAGATACGCAGTATTTT. It is translated as CSARGGTAKDTQYF.

The gene calls are TRBV20-1 and TRBJ2-2, with 9 bases identical to TRBD2. Germline trimming cut 2 bases from V and 4 bases from J; bases unmatched to any gene: 5. The CDR3 is made up of 15 amino acids. Germline-derived CDR1 and CDR2 are DFQATT and SNEGSKA (reference sequence). The CDR3 loop reads CSARKGLASTGELFF. For the CDR3, the DNA is TGCAGTGCTAGAAAGGGACTAGCTAGCACCGGGGAGCTGTTTTTT.

This chain joins TRBV28 and TRBJ1-5; D is undetermined. The CDR3 extends over 13 amino acids. Germline CDR1 and CDR2: MDHEN and SYDVKM. V was clipped by 5 bases and J by 4 bases, with 9 bases between them. The CDR3 spells CASSPDMNQPQHF. The CDR3 region has the DNA TGTGCCAGCAGTCCTGACATGAATCAGCCCCAGCATTTT. The variable domain in full, with the rest retrieved from reference TRBV28 and TRBJ1-5, is DVKVTQSSRYLVKRTGEKVFLECVQDMDHENMFWYRQDPGLGLRLIYFSYDVKMKEKGDIPEGYSVSREKKERFSLILESASTNQTSMYLCASSPDMNQPQHFGDGTRLSIL.

The chain combines TRBV28 with TRBJ2-7, with D possibly matching TRBD2 (6 bases). The CDR3 contains 16 residues. V lost 6 bases to trimming and J lost 3 bases, with 21 bases between them. Per germline, CDR1 MDHEN and CDR2 SYDVKM. In nucleotides, the CDR3 is TGTGCCAGCAGCCTGGTTTCGGGCGGGACGGACTACGAGCAGTACTTC. This translates into CASSLVSGGTDYEQYF. Drawing the rest from reference TRBV28 and TRBJ2-7, the complete variable domain is DVKVTQSSRYLVKRTGEKVFLECVQDMDHENMFWYRQDPGLGLRLIYFSYDVKMKEKGDIPEGYSVSREKKERFSLILESASTNQTSMYLCASSLVSGGTDYEQYFGPGTRLTVT.

This chain connects TRBV6-1 to TRBJ2-6; D is tentatively TRBD1 or TRBD2 (6 bases each). CDR3 length: 15 amino acids. Germline CDR1 is MNHNS and CDR2 is SASEGT. V was trimmed by 6 bases and J by 3 bases, leaving 12 bases between them. As DNA, the CDR3 is TGTGCCAGCAGAGAGGGGGGCGATGGGGCCAACGTCCTGACTTTC. Translated, it gives CASREGGDGANVLTF.

This clonotype is medium-sized within its sample. The genes are TRBV11-2 and TRBJ2-2; D possibly corresponds to TRBD1 (6 bases). The V gene's germline CDR1 is SGHAT and CDR2 FQNNGV. V shed 3 bases and J shed 3 bases, with 11 bases lying between them. The CDR3 length is 15 residues. The CDR3 protein is CASSLLTGDTGELFF. Here the CDR3 DNA reads TGTGCCAGCAGCTTGCTGACAGGAGACACCGGGGAGCTGTTTTTT.

The chain uses TRBV11-2 and TRBJ1-5; D remains ambiguous. V was pared by 5 bases and J by 4 bases, with 18 bases between. The CDR3 sequence is 16 residues long. Germline V lookup: CDR1 SGHAT, CDR2 FQNNGV. The DNA of the CDR3 is TGTGCCAGCAGCCAAGATGATCGTGGGTATAATCAGCCCCAGCATTTT. Amino acids: CASSQDDRGYNQPQHF.

The chain employs TRBV20-1 and TRBJ1-2, with TRBD1 matching 9 bases. CDR3 length: 14 amino acids. Germline CDR1 and CDR2: DFQATT and SNEGSKA (reference sequence). V lost 3 bases to trimming and J lost 4 bases; unmatched junction nucleotides: 6. For the CDR3, the DNA is TGCAGTGCTAGTCACCGGGACAGGGTCTATGGCTACACCTTC. Translated, it gives CSASHRDRVYGYTF.

This clonotype was observed a handful of times. The CDR3 sequence: CASSYSSGAGTQYF. CDR3 coding DNA: TGTGCCAGCAGTTACTCCTCCGGGGCTGGGACCCAGTACTTC. This chain links TRBV6-5 with TRBJ2-5; D possibly uses TRBD1 or TRBD2 (5 bases each). Germline CDR1 MNHEY, CDR2 SVGAGI. CDR3 length: 14 amino acids. V lost 0 bases and J lost 7, with 12 bases in between.

This clonotype was seen a handful of times. The chain recombines TRBV5-1 with TRBJ2-3; 11 bases agree with TRBD2. Germline CDR1 SGHRS, CDR2 YFSETQ. The CDR3 is made up of 15 amino acids. Unmatched junction bases numbered 0, after V lost 2 bases and J lost 1 base. The CDR3: CASSLLAGGTDTQYF. CDR3 coding DNA: TGCGCCAGCAGCTTACTAGCGGGGGGCACAGATACGCAGTATTTT.

In its sample, this clonotype was seen a few times. The chain carries TRBV11-2 and TRBJ2-3; the match to TRBD2 covers 12 bases. The CDR3 runs 14 residues. The junction had 0 bases not matched to a gene; V was cut back by 2 bases and J by 6 bases. Germline V CDR1 and CDR2: SGHAT, FQNNGV. CDR3 protein: CASSLLAGGDTQYF. The CDR3 DNA follows: TGTGCCAGCAGCTTACTAGCGGGGGGGGATACGCAGTATTTT.

In its sample, this clonotype was seen a few times. The chain couples TRBV5-8 to TRBJ2-5; TRBD1 matches 11 bases. This CDR3 is built from 16 residues. With V trimmed by 4 bases and J by 9 bases, 14 bases remained unmatched. Germline CDR1 and CDR2: SGHTS and YDEGEE. Here the CDR3 reads CASSPWDRGAEVPQYF. The CDR3 nucleotides read TGTGCCAGCAGCCCATGGGACAGGGGGGCGGAGGTGCCCCAGTACTTC. Combining the CDR3 with reference TRBV5-8 and TRBJ2-5 gives the whole variable domain EAGVTQSPTHLIKTRGQQATLRCSPISGHTSVYWYQQALGLGLQFLLWYDEGEERNRGNFPPRFSGRQFPNYSSELNVNALELEDSALYLCASSPWDRGAEVPQYFGPGTRLLVL.

The V call is TRBV7-9, the J call TRBJ2-2, with 9 bases aligning to TRBD2. The CDR3 is 13 residues long. Germline V lookup: CDR1 SEHNR, CDR2 FQNEAQ (reference sequence). After removal of 5 bases from V and 17 bases from J, the junction contained 12 bases not matched to a gene. The CDR3 DNA reads TGTGCCAGCAGCCCGGGACCGGGACTAGCTCTTTTTTTT. It yields the protein CASSPGPGLALFF.

This chain links TRBV7-2 with TRBJ2-2; D tentatively reads TRBD1 or TRBD2 (6 bases each). Germline assignment: CDR1 SGHTA and CDR2 FQGNSA. The V end was cut by 4 bases, the J end by 1 base, with 13 bases between. This CDR3 region has 16 residues. As DNA, the CDR3 is TGTGCCAGCAGCTCCCCGGGGGCGGTGAACACCGGGGAGCTGTTTTTT. Amino acids: CASSSPGAVNTGELFF.

The V call is TRBV5-8, the J call TRBJ2-2; 10 bases are a match to TRBD1. The CDR3 spans 15 residues. CDR1 and CDR2 from the germline V gene are SGHTS and YDEGEE. The V and J ends lost 4 bases and 5 bases, in that order; junction bases with no gene match: 5. The CDR3 sequence is CASSGRTGGTGELFF. CDR3 DNA sequence: TGTGCCAGCAGCGGGCGGACAGGGGGGACCGGGGAGCTGTTTTTT.

J is TRBJ2-7 and V is TRBV6-1; D possibly corresponds to TRBD1 (8 bases). The CDR3 is 14 residues long. Germline V CDR1 and CDR2: MNHNS, SASEGT. Deletions cut 7 bases from V and 4 bases from J, with 17 bases between. The CDR3 protein is CASILSQGGYEQYF. DNA of the CDR3: TGTGCCAGCATACTGTCACAGGGGGGGTACGAGCAGTACTTC.

The chain combines TRBV7-9 with TRBJ1-6, with TRBD1 as a possible D gene (5 bases). Between the trimmed V and J ends, which lost 4 bases and 8 bases, there was a span of 18 bases. Germline V lookup: CDR1 SEHNR, CDR2 FQNEAQ (reference sequence). The CDR3 contains 16 residues. The CDR3 sequence: CASSSEGRVADSPLHF. In nucleotides, the CDR3 is TGTGCCAGCAGCTCCGAGGGGAGGGTCGCTGATTCACCCCTCCACTTT.

CDR3: CASIGTKNSNQPQHF. The DNA of the CDR3 is TGTGCCAGCATCGGAACAAAGAATAGCAATCAGCCCCAGCATTTT. This sequence joins TRBV28 and TRBJ1-5; D gene uncertain. Per germline, CDR1 MDHEN and CDR2 SYDVKM. CDR3 length: 15 residues. V was shortened by 7 bases and J by 0 bases, with 13 bases between the two germline ends.

J is TRBJ1-2 and V is TRBV27, with a tentative D call TRBD1 (6 bases). This CDR3 spans 13 amino acids. The germline V and J ends were trimmed by 5 bases and 2 bases, with 9 bases remaining between them. CDR1 is MNHEY and CDR2 is SMNVEV in the germline V gene (reference sequence). DNA of the CDR3: TGTGCCAGCAGTCAGACAGGAAACTATGGCTACACCTTC. This gives the protein CASSQTGNYGYTF.